The subject of this entry is one T cell receptor beta chain. The antigen is undetermined. Libraries were prepared by immunoSEQ multiplex PCR; TCRdb keeps only in-frame clonotypes and omits some of them. The sample has about 54,000 clones, approximately 81% seen once. Described time point: week 5, during vaccination. All doses held 300 ug of mutant IDH1 20-mer peptide, with topical imiquimod. Diagnosis in the donors showed new WHO grade 3 or 4 astrocytomas that were IDH1-mutant and ATRX-lost. The sample comes from a study of a mutant IDH1 vaccine in newly diagnosed glioma. Overall study: Eight vaccine injections were given to patients in weeks 1, 3, 5, 7, 11, 15, 19 and 23. Patients arrived already treated with radiotherapy, temozolomide, or both, most having had both. The study, taken as a whole, reports: Immune responses induced by vaccination arose in 93.3% of the patients.

V lost 4 bases to trimming and J lost 4 bases, with 14 bases between them. CDR3 length equals 14 residues. CDR1 is SGHNT and CDR2 is YYREEE in the germline V gene (reference sequence). The sequences come from PBMCs, collected from a glioma patient whose treatment included an IDH1 peptide vaccine. This receptor was identified in a man between 25 and 39 years old with glioma. The chain links TRBV5-4 to TRBJ1-1, with a possible D match to TRBD1 (5 bases). The CDR3 nucleotides are TGTGCCAGCAGCCCCGGTTGGGGGGGCACTGAAGCTTTCTTT. Residues: CASSPGWGGTEAFF. The whole variable domain, filled in from reference TRBV5-4 and TRBJ1-1, reads ETGVTQSPTHLIKTRGQQVTLRCSSQSGHNTVSWYQQALGQGPQFIFQYYREEENGRGNFPPRFSGLQFPNYSSELNVNALELDDSALYLCASSPGWGGTEAFFGQGTRLTVV.